A selection of T cell receptor beta chains follows, all from one sample in a study of identical twins. One entry per CDR3 protein results from TCRdb running MiXCR on the 5' RACE reads. The sample yields some 1,700,000 distinct CDR3 sequences, under 35% seen once. The specimen sequenced was cord blood. The receptors come from a newborn girl in good health. Both conserved end residues are part of each CDR3. The order of the fields is J gene, V gene, CDR3 length, clone size, CDR3 protein. Some rows mark clone size as missing; the rest say once, few, many or name a class of expanded clone.

J gene: TRBJ2-1; V gene: TRBV28; CDR3 length: 15; clone size: .; CDR3 protein: CASRPGAYLYNEQFF
J gene: TRBJ2-5; V gene: TRBV4-2; CDR3 length: 16; clone size: few; CDR3 protein: CASSQAERLAQETQYF
J gene: TRBJ1-2; V gene: TRBV13; CDR3 length: 15; clone size: .; CDR3 protein: CASSLAWTPRSGYTF
J gene: TRBJ1-3; V gene: TRBV10-3; CDR3 length: 15; clone size: .; CDR3 protein: CAISDNGGWGNTIYF
J gene: TRBJ1-6; V gene: TRBV20-1; CDR3 length: 16; clone size: .; CDR3 protein: CSARRLSRSYNSPLHF
J gene: TRBJ2-1; V gene: TRBV20-1; CDR3 length: 12; clone size: few; CDR3 protein: CSARDWANEQFF
J gene: TRBJ1-1; V gene: TRBV9; CDR3 length: 14; clone size: .; CDR3 protein: CASSVDQANTEAFF
J gene: TRBJ1-2; V gene: TRBV25-1; CDR3 length: 15; clone size: .; CDR3 protein: CASSESATAPYGYTF
J gene: TRBJ2-1; V gene: TRBV20-1; CDR3 length: 13; clone size: .; CDR3 protein: CSGMASAYNEQFF
J gene: TRBJ2-3; V gene: TRBV5-4; CDR3 length: 16; clone size: .; CDR3 protein: CASSYAPRVPPDTQYF
J gene: TRBJ1-4; V gene: TRBV15; CDR3 length: 15; clone size: few; CDR3 protein: CATSRVTVPREKLFF
J gene: TRBJ1-1; V gene: TRBV20-1; CDR3 length: 13; clone size: .; CDR3 protein: CSARDRARAEAFF
J gene: TRBJ2-5; V gene: TRBV14; CDR3 length: 13; clone size: .; CDR3 protein: CASSQTGPRPQYF
J gene: TRBJ2-7; V gene: TRBV20-1; CDR3 length: 14; clone size: few; CDR3 protein: CSASSRLHGYEQYF
J gene: TRBJ2-1; V gene: TRBV14; CDR3 length: 13; clone size: few; CDR3 protein: CASSPGLDGEQFF
J gene: TRBJ1-1; V gene: TRBV7-9; CDR3 length: 18; clone size: .; CDR3 protein: CASSLKPQGQGGMTEAFF
J gene: TRBJ2-3; V gene: TRBV27; CDR3 length: 18; clone size: .; CDR3 protein: CASIERGTSGMGTDTQYF
J gene: TRBJ2-2; V gene: TRBV6-1; CDR3 length: 15; clone size: once; CDR3 protein: CASSEARARTGELFF
J gene: TRBJ2-5; V gene: TRBV4-1; CDR3 length: 12; clone size: .; CDR3 protein: CASSQPYDEQYF
J gene: TRBJ1-2; V gene: TRBV27; CDR3 length: 13; clone size: .; CDR3 protein: CASSLYNSYGYTF
J gene: TRBJ2-4; V gene: TRBV21-1; CDR3 length: 18; clone size: few; CDR3 protein: CASSKAEDREEAKNIQYF
J gene: TRBJ2-5; V gene: TRBV20-1; CDR3 length: 14; clone size: many; CDR3 protein: CSADSGWYRETQYF
J gene: TRBJ1-5; V gene: TRBV7-9; CDR3 length: 14; clone size: .; CDR3 protein: CASSSSGSNQPQHF
J gene: TRBJ1-5; V gene: TRBV7-2; CDR3 length: 13; clone size: few; CDR3 protein: CASSLYENQPQHF
J gene: TRBJ1-6; V gene: TRBV27; CDR3 length: 18; clone size: few; CDR3 protein: CASSPVPPGSFYNSPLHF
J gene: TRBJ1-2; V gene: TRBV20-1; CDR3 length: 13; clone size: few; CDR3 protein: CSAVTGTNYGYTF
J gene: TRBJ2-5; V gene: TRBV5-1; CDR3 length: 15; clone size: few; CDR3 protein: CASSLTGEYQETQYF
J gene: TRBJ1-4; V gene: TRBV7-2; CDR3 length: 18; clone size: .; CDR3 protein: CASSPDGTGAGGIEKLFF